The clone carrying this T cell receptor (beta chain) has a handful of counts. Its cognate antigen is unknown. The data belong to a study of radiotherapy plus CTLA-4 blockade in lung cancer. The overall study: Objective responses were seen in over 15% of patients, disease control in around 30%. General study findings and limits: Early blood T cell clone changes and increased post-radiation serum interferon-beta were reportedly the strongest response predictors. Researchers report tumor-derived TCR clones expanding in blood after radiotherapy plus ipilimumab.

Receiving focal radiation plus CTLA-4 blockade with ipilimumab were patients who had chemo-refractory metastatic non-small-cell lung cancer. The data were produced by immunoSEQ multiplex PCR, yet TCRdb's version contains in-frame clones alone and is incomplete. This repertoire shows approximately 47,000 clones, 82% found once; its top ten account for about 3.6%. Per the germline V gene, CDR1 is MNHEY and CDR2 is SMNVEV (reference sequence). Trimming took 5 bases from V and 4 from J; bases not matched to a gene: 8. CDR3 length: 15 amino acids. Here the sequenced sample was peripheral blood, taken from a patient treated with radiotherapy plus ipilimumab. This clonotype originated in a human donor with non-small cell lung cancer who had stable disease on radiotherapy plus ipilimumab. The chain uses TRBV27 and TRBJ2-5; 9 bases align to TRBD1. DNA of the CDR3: TGTGCCAGCAGTCCGGGAACAGGGGGCGCAGAGACCCAGTACTTC. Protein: CASSPGTGGAETQYF.